The source of this TCR beta chain is a study of blood T cell repertoires in COVID-19. The germline V and J ends were trimmed by 5 bases and 8 bases, with 15 bases remaining between them. From germline, CDR1 is MNHEY and CDR2 SMNVEV (reference sequence). The CDR3 runs 13 residues. The table came from immunoSEQ multiplex PCR; TCRdb's copy has only in-frame clones and leaves some out. Seen here are about 350,000 clones, approximately 91% observed once, and the top ten hold approximately 1%. The source material was PBMCs or T cells enriched from blood (not recorded which). The sequence derives from a woman aged 25-40 years who had been exposed to COVID-19. The rearrangement uses TRBV27 and TRBJ1-2; tentative D call: TRBD1 (6 bases). This chain's CDR3 is CASSLGAHRGYTF. DNA of the CDR3: TGTGCCAGCAGTCTGGGGGCCCACCGGGGCTACACCTTC.